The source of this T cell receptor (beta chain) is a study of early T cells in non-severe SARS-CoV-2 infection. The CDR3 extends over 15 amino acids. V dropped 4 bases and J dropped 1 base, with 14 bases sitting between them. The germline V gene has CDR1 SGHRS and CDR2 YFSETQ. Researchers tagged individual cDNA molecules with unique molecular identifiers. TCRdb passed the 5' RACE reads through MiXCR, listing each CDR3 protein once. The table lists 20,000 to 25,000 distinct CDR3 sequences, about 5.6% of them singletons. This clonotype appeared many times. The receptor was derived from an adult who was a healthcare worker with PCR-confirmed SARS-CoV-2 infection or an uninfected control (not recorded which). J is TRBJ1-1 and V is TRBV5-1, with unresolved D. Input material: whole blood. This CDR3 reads CASSPVWGGNTEAFF. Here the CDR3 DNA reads TGCGCCAGCAGCCCAGTGTGGGGTGGGAACACTGAAGCTTTCTTT.